This T cell receptor (beta chain) is drawn from a study of T cells in women clearing cervical HPV infection. Study-wide context: Cases were women with histologically confirmed HPV16-related CIN3 or worse, including a couple of invasive cancers. Whole-study results and caveats: It is unknown whether associations predate infection; no effector/memory or HPV-specific sorting.

Libraries were prepared by immunoSEQ multiplex PCR; TCRdb keeps only in-frame clonotypes and omits some of them. This repertoire includes some 30,000 clones. Of note for this clone: Its antigen is as yet unknown. The read is 3 residues too short to cover the CDR3 end, so that end is filled in from the germline J gene.

The CDR3 covers 16 residues. The V gene end was trimmed by 3 bases and the J gene end by 3 bases; junction bases not matched to a gene: 6. Germline V lookup: CDR1 SNHLY, CDR2 FYNNEI. The chain links TRBV2 to TRBJ2-7; TRBD2 matches 12 bases. Sequenced sample: blood buffy coat. The TCR originated in a woman between 18 and 69 years old with a cervical HPV16 infection that either progressed to CIN3+ or cleared (not recorded which). CDR3 sequence: CASSDPLAGGYYEQYF. The covered CDR3 bases are TGTGCCAGCAGTGATCCCCTAGCGGGAGGGTACTACGAG. Full variable domain (remainder filled in from reference TRBV2 and TRBJ2-7): EPEVTQTPSHQVTQMGQEVILRCVPISNHLYFYWYRQILGQKVEFLVSFYNNEISEKSEIFDDQFSVERPDGSNFTLKIRSTKLEDSAMYFCASSDPLAGGYYEQYFGPGTRLTVT.